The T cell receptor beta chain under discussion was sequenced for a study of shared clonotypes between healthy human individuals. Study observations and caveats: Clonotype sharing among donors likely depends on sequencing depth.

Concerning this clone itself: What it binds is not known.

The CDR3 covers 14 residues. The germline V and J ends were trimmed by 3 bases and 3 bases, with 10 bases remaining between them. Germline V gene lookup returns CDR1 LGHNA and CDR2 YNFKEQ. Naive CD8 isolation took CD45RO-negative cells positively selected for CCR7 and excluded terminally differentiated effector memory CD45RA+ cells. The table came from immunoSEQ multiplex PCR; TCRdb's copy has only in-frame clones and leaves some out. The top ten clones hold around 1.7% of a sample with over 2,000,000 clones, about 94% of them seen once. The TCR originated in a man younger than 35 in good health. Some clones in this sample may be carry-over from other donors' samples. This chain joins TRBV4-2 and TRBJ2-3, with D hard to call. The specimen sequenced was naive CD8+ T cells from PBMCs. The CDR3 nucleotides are TGTGCCAGCAGCCAGGATTGGGGAACAGATACGCAGTATTTT. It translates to CASSQDWGTDTQYF.